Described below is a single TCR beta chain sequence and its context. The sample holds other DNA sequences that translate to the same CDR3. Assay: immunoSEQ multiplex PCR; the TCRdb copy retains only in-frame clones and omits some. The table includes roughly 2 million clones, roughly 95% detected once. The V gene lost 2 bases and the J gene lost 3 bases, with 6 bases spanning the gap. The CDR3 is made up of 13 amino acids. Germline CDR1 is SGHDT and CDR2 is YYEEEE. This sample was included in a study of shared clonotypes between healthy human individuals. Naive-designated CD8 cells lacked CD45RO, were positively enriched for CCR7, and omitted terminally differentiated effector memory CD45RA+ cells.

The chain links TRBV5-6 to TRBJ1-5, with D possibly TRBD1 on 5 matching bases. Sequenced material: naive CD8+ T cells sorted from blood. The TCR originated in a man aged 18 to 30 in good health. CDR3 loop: CASSLGDNQPQHF. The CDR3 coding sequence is TGTGCCAGCAGCTTAGGGGACAATCAGCCCCAGCATTTT.